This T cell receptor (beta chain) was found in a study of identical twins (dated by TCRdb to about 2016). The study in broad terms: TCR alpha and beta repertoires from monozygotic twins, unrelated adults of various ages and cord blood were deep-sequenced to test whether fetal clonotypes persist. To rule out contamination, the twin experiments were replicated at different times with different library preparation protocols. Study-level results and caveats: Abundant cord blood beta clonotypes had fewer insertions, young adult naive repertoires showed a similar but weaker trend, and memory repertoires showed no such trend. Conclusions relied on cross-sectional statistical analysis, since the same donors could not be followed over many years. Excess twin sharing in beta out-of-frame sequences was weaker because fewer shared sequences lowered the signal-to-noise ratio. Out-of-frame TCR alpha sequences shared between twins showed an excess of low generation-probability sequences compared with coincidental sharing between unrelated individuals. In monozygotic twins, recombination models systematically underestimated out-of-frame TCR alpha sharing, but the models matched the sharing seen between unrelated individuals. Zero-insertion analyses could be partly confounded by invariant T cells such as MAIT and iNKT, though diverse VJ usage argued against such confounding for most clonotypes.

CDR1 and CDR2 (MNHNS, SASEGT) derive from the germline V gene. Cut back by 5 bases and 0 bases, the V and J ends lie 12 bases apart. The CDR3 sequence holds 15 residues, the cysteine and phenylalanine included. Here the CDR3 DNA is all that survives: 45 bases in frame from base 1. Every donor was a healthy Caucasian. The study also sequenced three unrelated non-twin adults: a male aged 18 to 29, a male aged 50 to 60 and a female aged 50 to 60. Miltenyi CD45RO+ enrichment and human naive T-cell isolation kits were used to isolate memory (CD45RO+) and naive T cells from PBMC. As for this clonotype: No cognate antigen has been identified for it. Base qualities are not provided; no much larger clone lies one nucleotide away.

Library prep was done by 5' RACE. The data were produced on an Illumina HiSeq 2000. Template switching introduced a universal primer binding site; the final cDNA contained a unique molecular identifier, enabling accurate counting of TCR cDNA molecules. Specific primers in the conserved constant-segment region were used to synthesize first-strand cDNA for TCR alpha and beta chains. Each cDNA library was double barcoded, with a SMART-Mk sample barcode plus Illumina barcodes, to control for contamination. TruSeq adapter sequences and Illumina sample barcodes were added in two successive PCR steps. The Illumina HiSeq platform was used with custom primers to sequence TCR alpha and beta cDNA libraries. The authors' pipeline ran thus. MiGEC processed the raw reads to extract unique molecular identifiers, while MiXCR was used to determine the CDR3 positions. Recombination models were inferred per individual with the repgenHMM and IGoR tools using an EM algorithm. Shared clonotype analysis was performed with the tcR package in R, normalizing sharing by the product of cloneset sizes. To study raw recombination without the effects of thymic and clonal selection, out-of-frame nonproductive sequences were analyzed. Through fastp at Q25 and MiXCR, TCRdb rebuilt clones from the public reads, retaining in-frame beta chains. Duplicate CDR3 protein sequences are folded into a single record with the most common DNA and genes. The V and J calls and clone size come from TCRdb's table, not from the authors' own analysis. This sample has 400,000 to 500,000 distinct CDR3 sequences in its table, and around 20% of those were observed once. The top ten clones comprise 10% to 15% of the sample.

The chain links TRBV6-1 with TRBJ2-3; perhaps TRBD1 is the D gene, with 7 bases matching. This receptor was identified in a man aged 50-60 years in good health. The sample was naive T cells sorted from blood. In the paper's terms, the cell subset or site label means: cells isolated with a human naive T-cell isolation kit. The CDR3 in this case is CASSPQGTSTDTQYF. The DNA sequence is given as TGTGCCAGCAGTCCACAGGGGACTAGCACAGATACGCAGTATTTT.